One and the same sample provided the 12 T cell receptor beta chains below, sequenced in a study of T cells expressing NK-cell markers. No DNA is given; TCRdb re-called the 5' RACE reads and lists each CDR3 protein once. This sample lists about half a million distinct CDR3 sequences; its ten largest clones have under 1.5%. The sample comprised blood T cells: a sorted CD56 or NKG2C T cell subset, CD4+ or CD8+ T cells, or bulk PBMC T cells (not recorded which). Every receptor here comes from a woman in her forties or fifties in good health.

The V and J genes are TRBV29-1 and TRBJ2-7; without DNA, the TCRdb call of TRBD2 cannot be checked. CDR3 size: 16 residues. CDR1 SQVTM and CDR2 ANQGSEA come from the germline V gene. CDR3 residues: CSVVQGTSRHSYEQYF.

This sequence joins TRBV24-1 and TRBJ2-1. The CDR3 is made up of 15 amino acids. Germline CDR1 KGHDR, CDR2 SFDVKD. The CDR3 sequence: CATSAGDLSYNEQFF.

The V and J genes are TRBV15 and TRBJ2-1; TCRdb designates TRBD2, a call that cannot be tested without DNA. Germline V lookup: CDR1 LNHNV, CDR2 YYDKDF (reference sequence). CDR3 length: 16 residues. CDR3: CATSRDSTITRNEQFF.

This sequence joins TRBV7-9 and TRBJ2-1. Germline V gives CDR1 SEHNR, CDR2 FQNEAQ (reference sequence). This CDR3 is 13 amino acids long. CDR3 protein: CASSLEVAVEQFF.

Here the CDR3 reads CASGLLGPTGLNFYNEQFF. V is TRBV12-5 and J is TRBJ2-1; TCRdb outputs TRBD1, but without DNA this stays unchecked. The germline gives CDR1 LGHNT, CDR2 FRNRAP. The CDR3 has 19 amino acids.

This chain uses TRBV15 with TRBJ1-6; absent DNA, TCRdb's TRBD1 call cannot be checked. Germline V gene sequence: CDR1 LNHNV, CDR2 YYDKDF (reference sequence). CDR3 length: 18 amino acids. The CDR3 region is CATSRGAGNFERNSPLHF. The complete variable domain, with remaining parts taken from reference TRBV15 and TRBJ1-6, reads DAMVIQNPRYQVTQFGKPVTLSCSQTLNHNVMYWYQQKSSQAPKLLFHYYDKDFNNEADTPDNFQSRRPNTSFCFLDIRSPGLGDTAMYLCATSRGAGNFERNSPLHFGNGTRLTVT.

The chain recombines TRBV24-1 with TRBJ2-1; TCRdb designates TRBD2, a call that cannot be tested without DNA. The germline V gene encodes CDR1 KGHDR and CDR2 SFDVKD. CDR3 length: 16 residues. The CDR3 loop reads CATSDQLAGGYNEQFF.

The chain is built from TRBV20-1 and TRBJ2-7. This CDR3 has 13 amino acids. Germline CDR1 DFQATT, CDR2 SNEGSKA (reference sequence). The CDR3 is CSARAGYSYEQYF.

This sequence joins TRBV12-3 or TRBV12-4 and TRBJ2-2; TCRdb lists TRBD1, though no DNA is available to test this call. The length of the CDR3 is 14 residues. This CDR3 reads CASVRDANTGELFF.

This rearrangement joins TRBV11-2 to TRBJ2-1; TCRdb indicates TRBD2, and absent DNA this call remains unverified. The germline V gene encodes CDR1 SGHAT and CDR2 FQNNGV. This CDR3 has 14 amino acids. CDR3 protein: CASSLDKRANEQFF.

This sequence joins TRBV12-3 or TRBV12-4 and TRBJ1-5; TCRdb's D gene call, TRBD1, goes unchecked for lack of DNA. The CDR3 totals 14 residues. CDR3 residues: CATNSQGYNQPQHF.

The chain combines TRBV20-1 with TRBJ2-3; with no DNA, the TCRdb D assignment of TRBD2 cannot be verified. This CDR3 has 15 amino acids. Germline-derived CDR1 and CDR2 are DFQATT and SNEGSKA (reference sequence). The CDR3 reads CSASSTRDSRDTQYF.